The next 3 T cell receptor beta chains were all read from a single sample in a study of blood T cell repertoires in COVID-19. The assay was immunoSEQ multiplex PCR, and TCRdb's table has in-frame clones only and misses some. The sample yields about 150,000 clones, roughly 89% seen once. The sample taken for sequencing was peripheral blood. The receptors originated from a human donor in a cohort sampled during active COVID-19.

This CDR3 is CASRLPGNHPEAFF. In nucleotides, the CDR3 is TGTGCCAGCAGACTTCCAGGGAATCACCCTGAAGCTTTCTTT. This chain links TRBV28 with TRBJ1-1; D possibly corresponds to TRBD1 (5 bases). The germline gives CDR1 MDHEN, CDR2 SYDVKM. V was trimmed by 6 bases and J by 6 bases, leaving 17 bases between them. The CDR3 consists of 14 residues.

The rearrangement joins TRBV30 to TRBJ1-1; D is possibly TRBD1 (6 bases). There are 14 residues in the CDR3. V was shortened by 2 bases and J by 4 bases, with 14 bases between the two germline ends. Germline V gene sequence: CDR1 GTSNPN, CDR2 SVGIG (reference sequence). The CDR3 DNA sequence: TGTGCCTGGAGTCTTTATACAGGGACCACTGAAGCTTTCTTT. Amino acids: CAWSLYTGTTEAFF.

This clone was detected a few times. The chain joins TRBV6-1 to TRBJ2-2; a possible D gene is TRBD2 (5 bases). CDR1 and CDR2 (germline): MNHNS, SASEGT. The CDR3 sequence is 16 residues long. Between the trimmed V and J ends, which lost 4 bases and 0 bases, there was a span of 12 bases. CDR3 residues: CASSGTPTTNTGELFF. The CDR3 coding sequence is TGTGCCAGCAGTGGGACTCCTACTACGAACACCGGGGAGCTGTTTTTT.